These 8 T cell receptor beta chains originate from one sample sequenced in a study of T cells in tumors after PD-1 blockade. Method: immunoSEQ multiplex PCR; TCRdb's copy keeps in-frame clones and lacks some. The profile covers about 25,000 clones, with around four fifths appearing a single time and around 12% taken by the ten largest. This sample comprised PBMCs, obtained after anti-PD-1 treatment. These receptors came from a human donor with basal cell carcinoma.

This chain joins TRBV19 and TRBJ2-3, with 8 bases aligning to TRBD2. The germline V gene has CDR1 LNHDA and CDR2 SQIVND (reference sequence). J lost 5 bases, V lost 6 bases, and 7 bases had no gene match. The length of the CDR3 is 14 residues. Here the CDR3 reads CASSRDGGVDTQYF. CDR3 bases: TGTGCCAGTAGCCGGGACGGGGGGGTAGATACGCAGTATTTT.

The chain employs TRBV3-1 (or the pseudogene TRBV3-2) and TRBJ2-3; 7 positions match TRBD1. The CDR3 is 17 residues long. From germline, CDR1 is LGHDT and CDR2 YNNKEL (reference sequence). V trimming: 2 bases; J trimming: 0 bases; junction bases outside the gene matches: 8. CDR3 amino acids: CASSQWGQIHSTDTQYF. DNA for the CDR3: TGTGCCAGCAGCCAATGGGGACAGATCCATAGCACAGATACGCAGTATTTT.

The V call is TRBV3-1 (or the pseudogene TRBV3-2), the J call TRBJ2-1; 8 nucleotides match TRBD2. This CDR3 region has 15 residues. Germline values: CDR1 LGHDT, CDR2 YNNKEL (reference sequence). The V and J ends lost 4 bases and 7 bases, in that order; junction bases with no gene match: 9. The CDR3 reads CASSPIAGGLNEQFF. CDR3 nucleotides: TGTGCCAGCAGCCCCATCGCGGGGGGTTTGAATGAGCAGTTCTTC.

The chain employs TRBV6-6 and TRBJ2-1; D perhaps matches TRBD2 (6 bases). In germline, CDR1 is MNHNY, CDR2 SVGAGI (reference sequence). This CDR3 is built from 15 residues. Trimming took 3 bases from V and 4 from J, leaving 13 bases between them. The CDR3 region is CASSYRASEYNEQFF. The CDR3 DNA reads TGTGCCAGCAGTTATAGGGCTAGCGAATACAATGAGCAGTTCTTC.

J is TRBJ1-1 and V is TRBV3-1 (or the pseudogene TRBV3-2); D is possibly TRBD1 (5 bases). The germline V and J ends were trimmed by 0 bases and 2 bases, with 10 bases remaining between them. This CDR3 contains 15 residues. From germline, CDR1 is LGHDT and CDR2 YNNKEL (reference sequence). This chain's CDR3 is CASSQELGPNTEAFF. CDR3 DNA: TGTGCCAGCAGCCAAGAATTGGGGCCTAACACTGAAGCTTTCTTT.

The chain carries TRBV10-3 and TRBJ1-5; D gene uncertain. The CDR3 totals 14 residues. The V end lost 5 bases, the J end lost 9 bases, and 17 bases lay between the germline ends. The germline CDR1 and CDR2 sequences are ENHRY and SYGVKD. The CDR3, as DNA: TGTGCCATCAGTCCTGACGAAGGATTTACGCCCCAGCATTTT. Its protein product is CAISPDEGFTPQHF.

This rearrangement joins TRBV7-9 to TRBJ1-3; D is ambiguous. This CDR3 is built from 15 residues. V was cut by 10 bases and J by 0 bases, with 16 bases left in between. The germline CDR1 and CDR2 sequences are SEHNR and FQNEAQ (reference sequence). The CDR3 DNA reads as TGTGCCACAGAGACTGGGCAGAGCTCTGGAAACACCATATATTTT. Translated: CATETGQSSGNTIYF.

The gene calls are TRBV2 and TRBJ2-5; TRBD1 agrees at 9 bases. The CDR3 consists of 15 residues. Germline V CDR1 and CDR2: SNHLY, FYNNEI. Trimming cost V 8 bases and J 10 bases; bases outside gene matches: 17. This chain's CDR3 is CASAGQGSLSSVQYF. DNA of the CDR3: TGTGCCAGCGCGGGACAGGGTAGTTTAAGTAGCGTCCAGTACTTC.